What follows are 10 T cell receptor beta chains derived from one specimen sequenced in a study of blood T cell repertoires in COVID-19. Repertoires were generated with immunoSEQ multiplex PCR, while TCRdb's copy carries only in-frame clones and drops some. The sample has approximately 300,000 clones, approximately 85% seen once; the top ten hold roughly 0.94%. Sequenced input: peripheral blood. These receptors were obtained from a human donor with COVID-19, enrolled during active disease. The donor label of this sample is uncertain.

The chain has TRBV28 and TRBJ2-1; a possible D gene is TRBD2 (5 bases). V dropped 4 bases and J dropped 8 bases, with 21 bases sitting between them. Germline CDR1 is MDHEN and CDR2 is SYDVKM. The CDR3 sequence is 16 residues long. CDR3: CASSSYQGSFGDEQFF. CDR3 in DNA: TGTGCCAGCAGTTCTTACCAAGGGTCCTTCGGGGATGAGCAGTTCTTC.

The count of this clone is one. V usage is TRBV27 and J usage is TRBJ2-1, with TRBD2 as a possible D gene (5 bases). The CDR3 is 16 amino acids. Germline V gene sequence: CDR1 MNHEY, CDR2 SMNVEV (reference sequence). Trimming shortened V by 0 bases and J by 0 bases, and 9 bases separated the two germline ends. The CDR3 nucleotides read TGTGCCAGCAGTTTATCGATGAGCGGCTCCTACAATGAGCAGTTCTTC. It specifies CASSLSMSGSYNEQFF.

Only a few counts were recorded for this clone. The genes are TRBV6-6 and TRBJ2-7, with D possibly being TRBD1 (5 bases). CDR1 MNHNY and CDR2 SVGAGI come from the germline V gene (reference sequence). CDR3 length equals 13 residues. V was cut by 0 bases and J by 5 bases, with 8 bases left in between. This CDR3 is CASSYSLGHEQYF. CDR3 in DNA: TGTGCCAGCAGTTACTCGTTGGGGCACGAGCAGTACTTC.

This chain uses TRBV28 with TRBJ2-5; D is unresolved. Germline values: CDR1 MDHEN, CDR2 SYDVKM. V dropped 9 bases and J dropped 3 bases, with 14 bases sitting between them. The CDR3 extends over 13 amino acids. The CDR3 DNA is TGTGCCAGTAAGAGAGTTAATGAAGAGACCCAGTACTTC. Amino acids: CASKRVNEETQYF.

This clone was found a few times. The chain links TRBV11-2 to TRBJ1-2, with unresolved D. Germline values: CDR1 SGHAT, CDR2 FQNNGV. The CDR3 sequence is 13 residues long. Trimming shortened V by 5 bases and J by 4 bases, and 11 bases separated the two germline ends. The CDR3 spells CASSTRLVYGYTF. CDR3 nucleotide sequence: TGTGCCAGCAGCACCCGCCTAGTCTATGGCTACACCTTC. Combining the CDR3 with reference TRBV11-2 and TRBJ1-2 gives the whole variable domain EAGVAQSPRYKIIEKRQSVAFWCNPISGHATLYWYQQILGQGPKLLIQFQNNGVVDDSQLPKDRFSAERLKGVDSTLKIQPAKLEDSAVYLCASSTRLVYGYTFGSGTRLTVV.

This chain joins TRBV2 and TRBJ1-1; 7 bases agree with TRBD1. CDR1 is SNHLY, CDR2 FYNNEI, per germline. Trimming at V came to 4 bases and at J to 0 bases, leaving 5 bases not matched to a gene. CDR3 length equals 15 residues. CDR3 bases: TGTGCCAGCAGTGCCCGACAGGGTCTGAACACTGAAGCTTTCTTT. It translates to CASSARQGLNTEAFF.

The table lists this clone with a count of one. V gene TRBV30 combines with J gene TRBJ1-4, with TRBD1 matching 10 bases. V dropped 5 bases and J dropped 6; count of bases not matched to a gene: 6. The CDR3 is 14 residues long. CDR1 is GTSNPN and CDR2 is SVGIG in the germline V gene (reference sequence). CDR3 residues: CAWGRDRGDEKLFF. The DNA for the CDR3 is TGTGCCTGGGGGAGGGACAGGGGAGATGAAAAACTGTTTTTT. The variable domain in full, completed from reference TRBV30 and TRBJ1-4, reads SQTIHQWPATLVQPVGSPLSLECTVEGTSNPNLYWYRQAAGRGLQLLFYSVGIGQISSEVPQNLSASRPQDRQFILSSKKLLLSDSGFYLCAWGRDRGDEKLFFGSGTQLSVL.

Here the CDR3 reads CASSLEGVPGVYGYTF. The CDR3 nucleotides read TGCGCCAGCAGCTTGGAGGGGGTGCCCGGGGTCTATGGCTACACCTTC. This chain uses TRBV5-1 with TRBJ1-2; a possible D gene is TRBD1 (6 bases). Germline CDR1 and CDR2: SGHRS and YFSETQ. The germline V and J ends were trimmed by 0 bases and 4 bases, with 16 bases remaining between them. The CDR3 is made up of 16 amino acids.

The chain has TRBV2 and TRBJ1-3; D not certain. Trimming left V 5 bases short and J 4 bases short, with 12 bases between. Germline CDR1 and CDR2: SNHLY and FYNNEI. The CDR3 runs 14 residues. In DNA form, the CDR3 reads TGTGCCAGCAGTACGGGGAATGGGGGAAACACCATATATTTT. This translates into CASSTGNGGNTIYF. The full variable domain, completed using reference TRBV2 and TRBJ1-3, is EPEVTQTPSHQVTQMGQEVILRCVPISNHLYFYWYRQILGQKVEFLVSFYNNEISEKSEIFDDQFSVERPDGSNFTLKIRSTKLEDSAMYFCASSTGNGGNTIYFGEGSWLTVV.

The chain employs TRBV7-9 and TRBJ1-1, with D maybe TRBD1 (5 bases). CDR3 length: 14 residues. Between the trimmed V and J ends, which lost 5 bases and 1 base, there was a span of 11 bases. From germline, CDR1 is SEHNR and CDR2 FQNEAQ (reference sequence). CDR3 residues: CASSLDRTNTEAFF. CDR3 sequence (DNA): TGTGCCAGCAGCCTCGACAGAACGAACACTGAAGCTTTCTTT.